This T cell receptor (beta chain) was observed in a study of CD8+ T cells in alopecia areata. RNA extraction was followed by reverse transcription into cDNA, which acted as the sequencing template. Clones were sequenced by immunoSEQ multiplex PCR, and TCRdb holds only the in-frame ones, with some missing. The sample contains about 150,000 clones, 40% to 50% of which appear only once. This clone has only a few counts. Its antigen remains unidentified. Study-wide points: Researchers report lesional scalp, most notably alopecia totalis/universalis, outstripped normal scalp in clonality. Whereas mice showed it more clearly, TCR sharing across patients was murkier, possibly because of HLA.

The receptor's source is a human donor with alopecia areata. Sequenced material: CD4+ T cells sorted from blood.

The chain's CDR3 is CASSLRLAVDTQYF. The DNA of the CDR3 is TGTGCCAGCAGCTTAAGGCTAGCCGTAGATACGCAGTATTTT. V usage is TRBV7-2 and J usage is TRBJ2-3; TRBD2 might be the D (5 bases). This CDR3 is 14 amino acids long. Trimming shortened V by 2 bases and J by 5 bases, and 11 bases separated the two germline ends. Germline CDR1 reads SGHTA; CDR2 reads FQGNSA.